This T cell receptor (beta chain) originates from a study of sequential checkpoint blockade in melanoma. Sequencing was performed with immunoSEQ multiplex PCR; in TCRdb, only in-frame clones are kept and a portion is missing. Of more than 4,500 clones detected, roughly 24% appear once; the ten largest clones hold approximately 21%. The CDR3 runs 15 residues. CDR1 is MDHEN and CDR2 is SYDVKM in the germline V gene. V lost 8 bases and J lost 0; bases outside the gene matches: 6. Treatment denoted: randomized to nivolumab then ipilimumab (arm A) or the reverse (arm B). Within the sample, this clone is medium-sized (0.01 to 0.1%).

Here the sequenced sample was tumor tissue (inferred from file names), taken from a patient given nivolumab and ipilimumab in sequence. The chain has TRBV28 and TRBJ2-1, with 8 bases fitting TRBD2. The clonotype was recovered from a human donor with melanoma. The chain's CDR3 is CASLKREFSYNEQFF. CDR3 coding DNA: TGTGCCAGCCTAAAGCGGGAGTTCTCCTACAATGAGCAGTTCTTC.